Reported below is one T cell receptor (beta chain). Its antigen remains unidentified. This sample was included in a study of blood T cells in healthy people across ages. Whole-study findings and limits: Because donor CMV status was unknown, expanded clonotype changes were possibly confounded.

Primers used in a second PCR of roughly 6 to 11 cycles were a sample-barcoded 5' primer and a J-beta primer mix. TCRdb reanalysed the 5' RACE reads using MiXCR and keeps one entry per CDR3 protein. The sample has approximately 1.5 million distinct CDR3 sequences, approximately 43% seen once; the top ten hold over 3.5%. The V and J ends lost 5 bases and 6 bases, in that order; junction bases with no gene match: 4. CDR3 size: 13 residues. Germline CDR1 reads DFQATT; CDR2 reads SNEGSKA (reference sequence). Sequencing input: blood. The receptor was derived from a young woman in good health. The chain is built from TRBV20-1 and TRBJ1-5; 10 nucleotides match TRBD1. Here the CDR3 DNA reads TGCAGTGCTGGCCGGGACAGGGGTCAGCCCCAGCATTTT. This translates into CSAGRDRGQPQHF.